This T cell receptor (beta chain) was recorded in a study of identical twins. TCRdb processed the 5' RACE reads anew with MiXCR; each CDR3 protein has one entry. The sample holds 1.5 million to 2 million distinct CDR3 sequences, 25% to 35% seen once. The CDR3 contains 13 residues. The V end lost 4 bases, the J end lost 2 bases, and 7 bases lay between the germline ends. Germline V gene sequence: CDR1 LNHDA, CDR2 SQIVND (reference sequence). The chain carries TRBV19 and TRBJ2-3, with no clear D. Sequenced input: cord blood. This sequence was found in a newborn girl in good health. CDR3 region: CASSTLITDTQYF. For the CDR3, the DNA is TGTGCCAGTAGTACCCTAATCACAGATACGCAGTATTTT.